The entry below describes one TCR beta chain. This sample was taken from a study of shared clonotypes between healthy human individuals. The repertoire was sequenced with immunoSEQ multiplex PCR; TCRdb's copy has only in-frame clones and lacks some. The sample carries around 430,000 clones, about 85% recorded once. This receptor was identified in a woman aged 35 to 49 in good health. Some clones in this sample may be carry-over from other donors' samples. Sequencing used PBMCs.

CDR3 DNA: TGCGCCAGCAGCTTAATTGGCGGTTCAACCACAGATACGCAGTATTTT. Residues: CASSLIGGSTTDTQYF. The V call is TRBV5-1, the J call TRBJ2-3; D is undetermined. This CDR3 region has 16 residues. CDR1 is SGHRS and CDR2 is YFSETQ in the germline V gene. V was pared by 2 bases and J by 2 bases, with 15 bases between. Combining the CDR3 with reference TRBV5-1 and TRBJ2-3 gives the whole variable domain KAGVTQTPRYLIKTRGQQVTLSCSPISGHRSVSWYQQTPGQGLQFLFEYFSETQRNKGNFPGRFSGRQFSNSRSEMNVSTLELGDSALYLCASSLIGGSTTDTQYFGPGTRLTVL.